A selection of T cell receptor beta chains follows, all from one sample in a study of T cell responses to AZD1222 COVID-19 vaccine. TCRdb's copy holds only in-frame clones and misses some; the assay was immunoSEQ multiplex PCR. The repertoire includes roughly 140,000 clones, 80% to 95% of them detected once, and about 3.2% sits in the top ten. This specimen consisted of peripheral blood, obtained 28 days after the second AZD1222 dose. Receptors originate from an adult who received the AZD1222 COVID-19 vaccine. The CDR3 runs from the conserved cysteine through the conserved F or W. A D gene is named only where the DNA matches it firmly. Only part of the rows carry a size: once, few, many, or a class if the clone is expanded.

>TRBV5-6|TRBJ2-2|-|-
CASSSQGINTGELFF
TGTGCCAGCAGCTCGCAGGGGATTAACACCGGGGAGCTGTTTTTT
>TRBV11-2|TRBJ1-1|once|-
CASSLDRVGTEAFF
TGTGCCAGCAGCTTAGACAGGGTGGGGACTGAAGCTTTCTTT
>TRBV7-9|TRBJ1-1|-|-
CASSLPGYTEAFF
TGTGCCAGCAGCTTACCCGGGTACACTGAAGCTTTCTTT
>TRBV29-1|TRBJ2-2|-|TRBD2
CSVEGLAGVTGELFF
TGCAGCGTTGAGGGACTAGCGGGAGTCACCGGGGAGCTGTTTTTT
>TRBV14|TRBJ1-3|-|-
CASSQELSINTIYF
TGTGCCAGCAGCCAAGAGCTCAGCATAAACACCATATATTTT
>TRBV19|TRBJ2-7|-|TRBD2
CASSSTSGALGEQYF
TGTGCCAGTAGTAGTACTAGCGGGGCCCTTGGCGAGCAGTACTTC
>TRBV5-1|TRBJ2-1|-|TRBD2
CASSLLVIAGANNEQFF
TGCGCCAGCAGCTTGCTGGTAATAGCGGGCGCAAACAATGAGCAGTTCTTC
>TRBV12-5|TRBJ1-4|once|-
CASGLGSPTEKLFF
TGTGCTAGTGGCCTCGGGTCCCCGACTGAAAAACTGTTTTTT
>TRBV18|TRBJ1-1|-|TRBD1
CASSPQGAPATEAFF
TGTGCCAGCTCACCGCAGGGGGCGCCGGCCACTGAAGCTTTCTTT
>TRBV19|TRBJ1-5|-|-
CASSIEGSLFSQPQHF
TGTGCCAGTAGTATAGAGGGCAGTTTGTTTAGTCAGCCCCAGCATTTT
>TRBV11-2|TRBJ2-1|-|-
CASSVRRTHNEQFF
TGTGCCAGCAGCGTTCGGAGGACCCACAATGAGCAGTTCTTC
>TRBV6-5|TRBJ1-4|-|TRBD1
CASKNSGQGNEKLFF
TGTGCCAGCAAAAATTCGGGACAGGGGAACGAAAAACTGTTTTTT
>TRBV6-1|TRBJ1-4|-|-
CASSEAAGREKLFF
TGTGCCAGCAGTGAAGCGGCCGGGCGGGAAAAACTGTTTTTT
>TRBV19|TRBJ2-7|-|TRBD1
CASSIGQAIYEQYF
TGTGCCAGTAGTATTGGACAGGCGATCTACGAGCAGTACTTC
>TRBV7-2|TRBJ2-5|-|-
CASSVRGGQGTQYF
TGTGCCAGCAGCGTCAGGGGGGGTCAAGGGACCCAGTACTTC
>TRBV30|TRBJ2-5|-|-
CAWNLRETQYF
TGTGCCTGGAATTTGAGGGAGACCCAGTACTTC